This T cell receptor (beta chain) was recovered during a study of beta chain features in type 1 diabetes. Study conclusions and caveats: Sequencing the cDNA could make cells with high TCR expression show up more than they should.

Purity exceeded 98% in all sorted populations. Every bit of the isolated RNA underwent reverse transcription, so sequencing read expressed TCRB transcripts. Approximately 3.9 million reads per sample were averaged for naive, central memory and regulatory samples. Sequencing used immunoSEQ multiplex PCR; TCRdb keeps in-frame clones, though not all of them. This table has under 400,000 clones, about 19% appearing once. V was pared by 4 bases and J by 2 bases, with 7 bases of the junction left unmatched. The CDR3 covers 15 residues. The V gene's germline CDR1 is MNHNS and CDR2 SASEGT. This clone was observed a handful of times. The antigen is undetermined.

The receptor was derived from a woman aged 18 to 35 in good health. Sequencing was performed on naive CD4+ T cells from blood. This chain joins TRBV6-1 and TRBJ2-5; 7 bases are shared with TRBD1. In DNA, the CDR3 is TGTGCCAGCAGTGCATCCGGGACAGCTCAAGAGACCCAGTACTTC. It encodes CASSASGTAQETQYF.